The 18 T cell receptor beta chains reported below all come from one sample, sequenced in a study of blood T cell repertoires in COVID-19. Libraries were prepared by immunoSEQ multiplex PCR; TCRdb keeps only in-frame clonotypes and omits some of them. Found here are 45,000 or so clones, roughly 84% of them singletons; the top ten hold around 4.2%. The source material was peripheral blood. The receptors stem from a woman between 65 and 79 years old with acute or convalescent COVID-19.

This clone appeared a single time. The rearrangement joins TRBV19 to TRBJ1-1, with 7 bases matching TRBD1. Germline V gives CDR1 LNHDA, CDR2 SQIVND (reference sequence). This CDR3 spans 16 amino acids. Trimming removed 4 bases from V and 1 base from J; junction bases left unmatched: 9. The CDR3 sequence: CASSTDRVKGNTEAFF. DNA of the CDR3: TGTGCCAGTAGTACCGACAGGGTGAAGGGGAACACTGAAGCTTTCTTT.

This chain uses TRBV14 with TRBJ2-3; D call uncertain. The length of the CDR3 is 13 residues. Germline V CDR1 and CDR2: SGHDN, FVKESK. The ends were cut back, 0 bases at V and 5 bases at J, with 6 bases in the middle. This chain's CDR3 is CASSQDQIDTQYF. CDR3 in DNA: TGTGCCAGCAGCCAAGATCAAATAGATACGCAGTATTTT.

The chain links TRBV7-2 to TRBJ2-7; a possible D gene is TRBD1 (5 bases). The CDR3 spans 12 residues. Germline V gene data show CDR1 as SGHTA and CDR2 as FQGNSA. The V gene lost 4 bases and the J gene lost 12 bases, with 16 bases spanning the gap. The DNA of the CDR3 is TGTGCCAGCAGCTCAAGGAAAGGACAATGGTACTTC. It yields the protein CASSSRKGQWYF.

This clone came up a few times. The CDR3 nucleotides are TGTGCCACCAGTGACAACACCGGAAACACCATATATTTT. Encoded protein: CATSDNTGNTIYF. J is TRBJ1-3 and V is TRBV24-1, with unresolved D. The CDR3 consists of 13 residues. CDR1 is KGHDR, CDR2 SFDVKD, per germline. Trimming took off 4 bases at V and 4 bases at J, with 7 bases between the two ends.

The chain employs TRBV5-1 and TRBJ2-5; TRBD1 agrees at 7 bases. Losses at the gene ends were 0 bases for V and 2 bases for J; bases not matched to a gene: 10. There are 17 residues in the CDR3. Germline CDR1 and CDR2: SGHRS and YFSETQ. The CDR3 region is CASSLGLQGKGQETQYF. Written as DNA, the CDR3 is TGCGCCAGCAGCTTGGGCCTACAGGGGAAGGGGCAAGAGACCCAGTACTTC.

The genes are TRBV2 and TRBJ2-7; TRBD2 aligns across 10 bases. Germline V gene data show CDR1 as SNHLY and CDR2 as FYNNEI. The CDR3 has 15 residues. V dropped 3 bases and J dropped 6; count of bases not matched to a gene: 8. In nucleotides, the CDR3 is TGTGCCAGCAGTGAGGTTTCTAGCGGGAGAGTCGAGCAGTACTTC. Residues: CASSEVSSGRVEQYF.

The genes are TRBV5-1 and TRBJ2-3; TRBD1 matches 7 bases. This CDR3 spans 17 amino acids. V shed 1 base and J 2 bases; nucleotides not matched to a gene: 10. Germline assignment: CDR1 SGHRS and CDR2 YFSETQ. This CDR3 reads CASSLPGGGPNTDTQYF. The CDR3 region has the DNA TGCGCCAGCAGCTTGCCAGGGGGTGGACCAAACACAGATACGCAGTATTTT.

V usage is TRBV7-2 and J usage is TRBJ2-1; 9 positions match TRBD2. The length of the CDR3 is 16 residues. J was trimmed by 4 bases and V by 5 bases; bases with no gene match: 9. CDR1 SGHTA and CDR2 FQGNSA come from the germline V gene. CDR3 in amino acids: CASSPLAGSVYNEQFF. CDR3 in DNA: TGTGCCAGCAGCCCCCTAGCGGGATCGGTATACAATGAGCAGTTCTTC.

The chain joins TRBV6-2 or TRBV6-3 to TRBJ1-4; the match to TRBD1 covers 8 bases. The trim removed 2 bases at V and 7 bases at J, leaving 9 bases unmatched. The CDR3 has 16 residues. Germline V lookup: CDR1 MNHEY, CDR2 SVGEGT. The DNA for the CDR3 is TGTGCCAGCAGTTACCCGGCGACAGGGGAGGGTGAAAAACTGTTTTTT. Its translation is CASSYPATGEGEKLFF.

CDR3 amino acids: CASSLGSLAGGGETQYF. For the CDR3, the DNA is TGTGCCAGCAGCTTAGGATCCCTAGCGGGAGGGGGTGAGACCCAGTACTTC. This chain joins TRBV11-3 and TRBJ2-5; 12 bases line up with TRBD2. The CDR3 is 17 residues long. Trimming took 1 base from V and 5 from J; bases not matched to a gene: 8. CDR1 and CDR2 (germline): SGHNT, YENEEA.

The J gene is TRBJ1-5, the V gene TRBV6-5; tentative D call: TRBD1 (5 bases). CDR1 and CDR2 from the germline V gene are MNHEY and SVGAGI. This CDR3 region has 13 residues. Trimming pared 6 bases from V and 4 bases from J, leaving 10 bases between. CDR3 DNA sequence: TGTGCCAGCAGGACGACAGTGAATCAGCCCCAGCATTTT. Translation gives CASRTTVNQPQHF.

The rearrangement links TRBV3-1 (or the pseudogene TRBV3-2) to TRBJ1-5; D unclear. The CDR3 is 14 residues long. CDR1 and CDR2 from the germline V gene are LGHDT and YNNKEL (reference sequence). V lost 1 base, J lost 6 bases, and 10 bases lay in between. The CDR3 protein is CASSQGVAGQPQHF. CDR3 nucleotides: TGTGCCAGCAGCCAAGGGGTGGCGGGTCAGCCCCAGCATTTT.

This clone has only a few counts. The chain joins TRBV7-9 to TRBJ1-5, with 11 bases fitting TRBD1. Germline loops: CDR1 SEHNR, CDR2 FQNEAQ (reference sequence). V was clipped by 5 bases and J by 4 bases; unmatched bases: 4. The CDR3 runs to 15 residues. The CDR3 bases are TGTGCCAGCAGCGAGGGACAGGGGGTGAATCAGCCCCAGCATTTT. Encoded protein: CASSEGQGVNQPQHF.

The genes are TRBV2 and TRBJ2-2; no firm D call. The CDR3 is 11 amino acids. The V gene's germline CDR1 is SNHLY and CDR2 FYNNEI. V lost 1 base, J lost 12 bases, and 6 bases lay in between. DNA of the CDR3: TGTGCCAGCAGTGAAGTCCCTCAGCTGTTTTTT. Translated, it gives CASSEVPQLFF.

The V call is TRBV6-5, the J call TRBJ2-1; 8 bases are shared with TRBD1. From germline, CDR1 is MNHEY and CDR2 SVGAGI. This CDR3 spans 14 amino acids. J was trimmed by 9 bases and V by 6 bases; bases with no gene match: 10. The CDR3 nucleotides read TGTGCCAGCAGCCCACTAGCCAGGGGGCGTGAGCAGTTCTTC. This gives the protein CASSPLARGREQFF.

This sequence joins TRBV4-2 and TRBJ2-7; 10 nucleotides match TRBD2. V trimming: 1 base; J trimming: 4 bases; junction bases outside the gene matches: 7. The V gene's germline CDR1 is LGHNA and CDR2 YNFKEQ. This CDR3 has 16 residues. This CDR3 reads CASSQVLAGIQYEQYF. The CDR3 nucleotides read TGTGCCAGCAGCCAAGTACTAGCGGGAATACAGTACGAGCAGTACTTC.

The V gene is TRBV11-3, the J gene TRBJ1-1, with 8 bases matching TRBD1. The junction had 6 bases not matched to a gene; V was cut back by 1 base and J by 5 bases. Germline-derived CDR1 and CDR2 are SGHNT and YENEEA. The CDR3 loop spans 15 amino acids. The CDR3 DNA sequence: TGTGCCAGCAGCTTAGTCCCAACAGGGGGGACTGAAGCTTTCTTT. Residues: CASSLVPTGGTEAFF. The full variable domain, completed using reference TRBV11-3 and TRBJ1-1, is EAGVVQSPRYKIIEKKQPVAFWCNPISGHNTLYWYLQNLGQGPELLIRYENEEAVDDSQLPKDRFSAERLKGVDSTLKIQPAELGDSAVYLCASSLVPTGGTEAFFGQGTRLTVV.

The chain is built from TRBV3-1 (or the pseudogene TRBV3-2) and TRBJ1-1; 8 bases fit TRBD1. The ends lost 4 bases at V and 11 bases at J; junction bases unmatched: 9. The V gene's germline CDR1 is LGHDT and CDR2 YNNKEL (reference sequence). The CDR3 runs 13 residues. Here the CDR3 DNA reads TGTGCCAGCAGCCGGAAGACAGGGGTAGTCGCTTTCTTT. It is translated as CASSRKTGVVAFF.